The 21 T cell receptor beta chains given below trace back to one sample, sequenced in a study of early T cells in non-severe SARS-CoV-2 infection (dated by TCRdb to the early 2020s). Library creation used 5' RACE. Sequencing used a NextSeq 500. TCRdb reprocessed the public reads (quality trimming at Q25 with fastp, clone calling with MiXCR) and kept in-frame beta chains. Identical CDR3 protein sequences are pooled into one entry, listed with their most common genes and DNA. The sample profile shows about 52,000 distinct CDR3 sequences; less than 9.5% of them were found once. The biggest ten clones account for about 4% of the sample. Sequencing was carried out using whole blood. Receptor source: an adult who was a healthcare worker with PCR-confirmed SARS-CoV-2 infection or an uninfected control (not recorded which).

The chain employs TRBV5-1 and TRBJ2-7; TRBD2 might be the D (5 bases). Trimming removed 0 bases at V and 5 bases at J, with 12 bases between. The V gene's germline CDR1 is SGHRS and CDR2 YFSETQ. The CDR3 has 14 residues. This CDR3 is CASSLGEWANEQYF. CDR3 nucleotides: TGCGCCAGCAGCTTGGGGGAGTGGGCTAACGAGCAGTACTTC. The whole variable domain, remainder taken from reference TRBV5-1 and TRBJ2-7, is KAGVTQTPRYLIKTRGQQVTLSCSPISGHRSVSWYQQTPGQGLQFLFEYFSETQRNKGNFPGRFSGRQFSNSRSEMNVSTLELGDSALYLCASSLGEWANEQYFGPGTRLTVT.

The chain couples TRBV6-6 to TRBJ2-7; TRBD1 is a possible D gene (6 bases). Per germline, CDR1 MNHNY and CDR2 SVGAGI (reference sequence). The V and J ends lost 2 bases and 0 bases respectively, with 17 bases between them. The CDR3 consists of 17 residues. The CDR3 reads CASSYRLALGGSYEQYF. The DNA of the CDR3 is TGTGCCAGCAGTTACCGATTAGCCCTAGGGGGCTCCTACGAGCAGTACTTC.

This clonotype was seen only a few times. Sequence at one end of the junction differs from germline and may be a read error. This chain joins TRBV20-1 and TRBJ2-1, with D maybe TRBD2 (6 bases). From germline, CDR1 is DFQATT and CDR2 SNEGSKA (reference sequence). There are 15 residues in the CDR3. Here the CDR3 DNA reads TGCAGCGCTACTAGCCCCGTCAGCTCCTACAATGAGCAGTTCTTC. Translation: CSATSPVSSYNEQFF.

CDR3 loop: CASSFTGYYEQYF. As DNA, the CDR3 is TGTGCCAGCAGCTTCACAGGGTACTACGAGCAGTACTTC. The chain couples TRBV11-2 to TRBJ2-7, with D possibly matching TRBD1 (6 bases). This CDR3 comprises 13 residues. Germline-derived CDR1 and CDR2 are SGHAT and FQNNGV. V was cut by 3 bases and J by 3 bases, with 9 bases left in between. Full variable domain (outside the CDR3, taken from reference TRBV11-2 and TRBJ2-7): EAGVAQSPRYKIIEKRQSVAFWCNPISGHATLYWYQQILGQGPKLLIQFQNNGVVDDSQLPKDRFSAERLKGVDSTLKIQPAKLEDSAVYLCASSFTGYYEQYFGPGTRLTVT.

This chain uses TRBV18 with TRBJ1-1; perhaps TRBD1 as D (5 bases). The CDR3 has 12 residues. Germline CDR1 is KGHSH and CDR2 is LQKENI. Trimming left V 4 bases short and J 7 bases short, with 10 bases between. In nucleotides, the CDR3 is TGTGCCAGCTCACAGGGGACGTTTGAAGCTTTCTTT. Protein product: CASSQGTFEAFF.

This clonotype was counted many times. DNA of the CDR3: TGTGCCAGCAGCTCGAGCCTTAACGGTGAGCAGTTCTTC. Translation: CASSSSLNGEQFF. The rearrangement joins TRBV11-1 to TRBJ2-1; D is ambiguous. Deletions cut 4 bases from V and 9 bases from J, with 13 bases between. Looked up from germline, CDR1 is SGHAT and CDR2 is FQDESV (reference sequence). This CDR3 comprises 13 residues.

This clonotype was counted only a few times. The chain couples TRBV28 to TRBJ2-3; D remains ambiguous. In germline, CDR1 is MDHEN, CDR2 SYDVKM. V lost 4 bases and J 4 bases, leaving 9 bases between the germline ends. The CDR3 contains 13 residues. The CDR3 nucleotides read TGTGCCAGCAGTTCGGTGCGTCCAGATACGCAGTATTTT. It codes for CASSSVRPDTQYF.

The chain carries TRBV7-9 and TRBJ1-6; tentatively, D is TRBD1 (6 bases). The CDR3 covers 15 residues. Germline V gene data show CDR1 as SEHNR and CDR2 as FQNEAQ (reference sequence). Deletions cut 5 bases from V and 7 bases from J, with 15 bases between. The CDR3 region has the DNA TGTGCCAGCAGCCTCGGAACAGGGTACAATTCACCCCTCCACTTT. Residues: CASSLGTGYNSPLHF.

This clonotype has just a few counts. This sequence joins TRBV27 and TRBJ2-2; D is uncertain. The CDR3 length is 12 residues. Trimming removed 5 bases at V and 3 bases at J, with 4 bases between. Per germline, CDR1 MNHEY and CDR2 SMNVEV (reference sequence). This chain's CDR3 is CASSPYTGELFF. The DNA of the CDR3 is TGTGCCAGCAGTCCCTACACCGGGGAGCTGTTTTTT.

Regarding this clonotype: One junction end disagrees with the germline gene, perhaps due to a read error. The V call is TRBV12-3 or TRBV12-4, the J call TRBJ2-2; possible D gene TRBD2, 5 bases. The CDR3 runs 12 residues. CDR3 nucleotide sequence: TGTGCCAACAGTTTATCGGGGTGGGAGCTGTTTTTT. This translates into CANSLSGWELFF.

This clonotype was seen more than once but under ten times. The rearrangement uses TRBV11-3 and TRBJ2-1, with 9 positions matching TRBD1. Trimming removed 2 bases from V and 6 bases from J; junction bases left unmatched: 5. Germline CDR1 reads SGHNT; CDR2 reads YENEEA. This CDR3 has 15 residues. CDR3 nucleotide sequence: TGTGCCAGCAGCTTAACGGGACAGGGACTCAATGAGCAGTTCTTC. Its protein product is CASSLTGQGLNEQFF.

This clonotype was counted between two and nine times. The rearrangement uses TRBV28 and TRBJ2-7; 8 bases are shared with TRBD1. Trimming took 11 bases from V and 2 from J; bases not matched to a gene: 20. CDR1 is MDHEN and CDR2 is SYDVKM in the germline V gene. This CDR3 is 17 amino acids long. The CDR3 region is CASGRRGFPTGAYEQYF. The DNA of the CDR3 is TGTGCCTCAGGACGGCGGGGTTTCCCGACAGGGGCCTACGAGCAGTACTTC.

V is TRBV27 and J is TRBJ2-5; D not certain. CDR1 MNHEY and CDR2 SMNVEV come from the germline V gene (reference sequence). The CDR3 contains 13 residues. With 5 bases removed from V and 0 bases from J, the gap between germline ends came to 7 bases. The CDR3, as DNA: TGTGCCAGCAGTACACCGTACCAAGAGACCCAGTACTTC. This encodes CASSTPYQETQYF.

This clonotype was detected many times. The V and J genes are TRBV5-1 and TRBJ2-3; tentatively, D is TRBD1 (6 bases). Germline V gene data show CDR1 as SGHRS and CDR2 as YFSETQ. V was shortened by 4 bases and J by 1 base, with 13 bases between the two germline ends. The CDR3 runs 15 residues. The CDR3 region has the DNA TGCGCCAGCAGCACACAGGGATCGCGCACAGATACGCAGTATTTT. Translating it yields CASSTQGSRTDTQYF.

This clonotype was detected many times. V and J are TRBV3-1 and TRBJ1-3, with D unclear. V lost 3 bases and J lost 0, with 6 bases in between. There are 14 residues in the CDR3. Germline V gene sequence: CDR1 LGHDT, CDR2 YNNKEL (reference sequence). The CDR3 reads CASSHTVSGNTIYF. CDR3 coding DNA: TGTGCCAGCAGCCATACGGTCTCTGGAAACACCATATATTTT.

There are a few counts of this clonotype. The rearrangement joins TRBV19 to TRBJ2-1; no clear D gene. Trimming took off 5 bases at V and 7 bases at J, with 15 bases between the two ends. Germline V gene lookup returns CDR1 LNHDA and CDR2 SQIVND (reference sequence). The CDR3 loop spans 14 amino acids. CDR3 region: CASSSPGDLNEQFF. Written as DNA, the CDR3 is TGTGCCAGTAGTTCGCCCGGAGACTTAAATGAGCAGTTCTTC.

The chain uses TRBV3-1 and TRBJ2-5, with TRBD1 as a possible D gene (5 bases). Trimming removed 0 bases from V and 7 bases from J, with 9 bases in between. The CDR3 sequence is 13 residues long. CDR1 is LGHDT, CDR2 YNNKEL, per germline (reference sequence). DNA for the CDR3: TGTGCCAGCAGCCAAGACCCAGGGTTGACCCAGTACTTC. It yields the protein CASSQDPGLTQYF.

CDR3 in DNA: TGTGCCAGCAGTTTTGGGAAGCGGGGATATGGCTACACCTTC. It codes for CASSFGKRGYGYTF. V is TRBV12-3 or TRBV12-4 and J is TRBJ1-2; no reliable D call. CDR3 length: 14 amino acids. Trimming removed 3 bases at V and 5 bases at J, with 13 bases between.

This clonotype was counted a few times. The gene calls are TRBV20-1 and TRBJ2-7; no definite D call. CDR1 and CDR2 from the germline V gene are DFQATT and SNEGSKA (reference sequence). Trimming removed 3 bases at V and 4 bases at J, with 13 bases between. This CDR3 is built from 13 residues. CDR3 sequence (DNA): TGCAGTGCTAGCAAAAGGGATGGGTACGAGCAGTACTTC. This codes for CSASKRDGYEQYF.

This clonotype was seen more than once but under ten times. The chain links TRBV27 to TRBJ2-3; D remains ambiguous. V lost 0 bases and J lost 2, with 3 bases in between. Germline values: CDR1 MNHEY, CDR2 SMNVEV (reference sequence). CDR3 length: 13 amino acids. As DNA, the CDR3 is TGTGCCAGCAGTTTATCAGCCACAGATACGCAGTATTTT. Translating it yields CASSLSATDTQYF.

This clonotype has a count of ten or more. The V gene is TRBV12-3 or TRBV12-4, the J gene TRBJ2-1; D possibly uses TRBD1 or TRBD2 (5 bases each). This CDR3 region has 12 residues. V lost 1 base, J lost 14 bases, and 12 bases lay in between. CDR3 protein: CASSLGGDSEFF. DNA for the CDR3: TGTGCCAGCAGTTTAGGAGGGGATAGCGAGTTCTTC.